This T cell receptor beta chain was obtained from a study of T cell repertoires in cytomegalovirus infection. Study background: From public TCR beta signatures came an indication of both CMV infection and matching HLA type. Study-wide findings and caveats: Totalled public TCR beta family frequency picked out people who carried CMV plus the relevant HLA. The ex vivo response was dominated by HLA-C-restricted CMV-specific TCR beta clonotypes.

The CDR3 is 18 residues long. V trimming: 4 bases; J trimming: 1 base; junction bases outside the gene matches: 12. This clonotype has a single count. Its matching antigen is unknown. TCRdb re-analysed the reads in MiXCR, keeping a single row per CDR3 protein. The sample shows roughly 310,000 distinct CDR3 sequences, about 27% of them seen only once. Sample: cultured PBMCs, taken from culture after CMV antigen stimulation. V gene TRBV12-3 or TRBV12-4 combines with J gene TRBJ1-5; 8 nucleotides line up with TRBD1. The origin of this receptor is a human donor in good health (CMV status not recorded). Some clones in this sample may be carry-over from other donors' samples. CDR3 sequence (DNA): TGTGCCAGCAGTTCCATCGGACAGGGCGGCCTCAGCAATCAGCCCCAGCATTTT. Translated, it gives CASSSIGQGGLSNQPQHF.